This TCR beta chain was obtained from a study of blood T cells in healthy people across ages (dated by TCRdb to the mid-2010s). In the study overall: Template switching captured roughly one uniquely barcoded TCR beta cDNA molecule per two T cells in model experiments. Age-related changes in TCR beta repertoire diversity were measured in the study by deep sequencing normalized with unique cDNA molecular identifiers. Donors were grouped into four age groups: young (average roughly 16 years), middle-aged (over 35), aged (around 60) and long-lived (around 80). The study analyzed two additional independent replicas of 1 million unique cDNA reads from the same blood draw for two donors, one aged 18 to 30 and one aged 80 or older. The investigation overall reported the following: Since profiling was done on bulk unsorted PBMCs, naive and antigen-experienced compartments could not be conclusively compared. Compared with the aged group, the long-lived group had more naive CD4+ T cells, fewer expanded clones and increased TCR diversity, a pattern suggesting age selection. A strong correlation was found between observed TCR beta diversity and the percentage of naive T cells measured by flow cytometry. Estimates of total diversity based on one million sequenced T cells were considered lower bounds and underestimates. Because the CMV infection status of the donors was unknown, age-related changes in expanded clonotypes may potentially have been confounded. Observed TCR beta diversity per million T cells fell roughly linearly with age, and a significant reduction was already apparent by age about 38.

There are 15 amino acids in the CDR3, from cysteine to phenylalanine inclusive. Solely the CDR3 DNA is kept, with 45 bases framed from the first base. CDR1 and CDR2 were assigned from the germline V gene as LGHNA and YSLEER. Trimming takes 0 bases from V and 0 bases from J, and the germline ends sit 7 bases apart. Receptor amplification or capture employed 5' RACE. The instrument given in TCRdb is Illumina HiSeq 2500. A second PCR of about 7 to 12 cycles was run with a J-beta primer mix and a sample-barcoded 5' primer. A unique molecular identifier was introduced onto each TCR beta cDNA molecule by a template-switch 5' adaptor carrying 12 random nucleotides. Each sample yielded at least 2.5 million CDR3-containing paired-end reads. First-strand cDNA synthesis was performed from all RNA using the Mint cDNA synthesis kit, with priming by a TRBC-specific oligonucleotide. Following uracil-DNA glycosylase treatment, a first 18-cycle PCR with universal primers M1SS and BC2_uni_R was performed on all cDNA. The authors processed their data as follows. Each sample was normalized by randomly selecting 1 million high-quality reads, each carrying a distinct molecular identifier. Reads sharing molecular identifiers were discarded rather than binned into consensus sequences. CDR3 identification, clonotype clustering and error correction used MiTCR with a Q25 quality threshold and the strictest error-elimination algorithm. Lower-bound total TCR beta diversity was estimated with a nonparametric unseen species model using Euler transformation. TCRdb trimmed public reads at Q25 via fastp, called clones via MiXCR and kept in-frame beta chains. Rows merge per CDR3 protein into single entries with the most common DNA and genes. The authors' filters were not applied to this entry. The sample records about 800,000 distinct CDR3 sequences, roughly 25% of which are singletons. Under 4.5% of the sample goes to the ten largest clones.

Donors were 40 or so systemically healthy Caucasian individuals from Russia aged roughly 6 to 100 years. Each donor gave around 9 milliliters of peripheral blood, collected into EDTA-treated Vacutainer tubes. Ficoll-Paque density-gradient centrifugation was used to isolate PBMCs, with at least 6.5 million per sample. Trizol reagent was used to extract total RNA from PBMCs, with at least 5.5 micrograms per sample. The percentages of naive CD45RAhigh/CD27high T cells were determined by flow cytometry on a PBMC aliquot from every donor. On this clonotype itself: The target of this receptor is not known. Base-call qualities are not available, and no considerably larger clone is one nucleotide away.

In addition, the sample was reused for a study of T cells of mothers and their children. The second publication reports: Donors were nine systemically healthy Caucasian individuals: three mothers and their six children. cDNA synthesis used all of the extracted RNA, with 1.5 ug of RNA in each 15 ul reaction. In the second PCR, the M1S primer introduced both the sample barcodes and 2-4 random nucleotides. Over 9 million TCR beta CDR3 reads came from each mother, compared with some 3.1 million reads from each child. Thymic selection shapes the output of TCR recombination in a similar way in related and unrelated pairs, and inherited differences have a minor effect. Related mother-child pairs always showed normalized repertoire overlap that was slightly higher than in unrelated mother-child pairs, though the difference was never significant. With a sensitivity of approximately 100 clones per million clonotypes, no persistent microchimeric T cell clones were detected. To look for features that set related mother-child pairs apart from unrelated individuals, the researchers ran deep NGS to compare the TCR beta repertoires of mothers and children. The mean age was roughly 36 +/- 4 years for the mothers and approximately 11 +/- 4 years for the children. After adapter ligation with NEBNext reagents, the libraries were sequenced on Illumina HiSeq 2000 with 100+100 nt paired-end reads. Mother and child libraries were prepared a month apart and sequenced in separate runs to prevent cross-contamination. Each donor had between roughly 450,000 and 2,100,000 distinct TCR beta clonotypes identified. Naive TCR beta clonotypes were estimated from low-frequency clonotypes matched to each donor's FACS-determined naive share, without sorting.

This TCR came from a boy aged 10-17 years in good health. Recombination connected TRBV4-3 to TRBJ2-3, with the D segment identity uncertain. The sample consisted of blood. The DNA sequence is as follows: TGCGCCAGCAGCCAAGAGCGTTTTAGCACAGATACGCAGTATTTT. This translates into CASSQERFSTDTQYF.